This T cell receptor beta chain was retrieved from a study of blood T cell repertoires in COVID-19. In the study overall: T cells, B-cell-depleted T cells, or PBMCs provided the cDNA or gDNA that served as material.

Assay used: immunoSEQ multiplex PCR; TCRdb lists only in-frame clones, some missing. This repertoire shows roughly 70,000 clones, roughly 71% found once; its top ten account for more than 12%. The Seattle patients joined while their infection was active and were tracked longitudinally afterward. The material sequenced was peripheral blood. The receptor was derived from a man between 60 and 75 years old with COVID-19, enrolled during active disease.

Written as DNA, the CDR3 is TGTGCCAGCAGCCCGCTAAGGGGTACTGAAGCTTTCTTT. Translated: CASSPLRGTEAFF. This chain joins TRBV16 and TRBJ1-1, with TRBD1 as a possible D gene (5 bases). Trimming removed 4 bases from V and 5 bases from J, with 11 bases in between. There are 13 residues in the CDR3. Germline values: CDR1 KGHSY, CDR2 FQNENV.